This TCR beta chain was found in a study of memory B cells and T cells in multiple sclerosis listed by TCRdb under 2018. Regarding the complete study: The study compared TCR beta repertoires of autoproliferating peripheral T cells with brain lesion-infiltrating T cells in multiple sclerosis patients. TCR sequencing included two multiple sclerosis patients for whom either brain lesions at autopsy or brain-infiltrating cells from biopsy were available. Study-level results and caveats: Clone-set sizes varied between compartments, which affected the numbers of shared clonotypes and made normalization necessary.

To note about this clone: Its target antigen remains unknown. Base-call qualities are not available, and no considerably larger clone is one nucleotide away.

There are 15 amino acids in the CDR3, from cysteine to phenylalanine inclusive. The sequence is cut down to CDR3 DNA, 45 bases in frame from base 1. In the germline V gene, CDR1 corresponds to LGHNA and CDR2 to YSLEER. V ends up 5 bases short and J 5 bases short, with an unmatched junction base count of 6. The immunoSEQ Platform was used to amplify TCRbeta CDR3 regions from extracted genomic DNA. The immunoSEQ assay used multiplex PCR together with high-throughput sequencing and a bioinformatics pipeline from the vendor. The authors' analysis ran thus. Non-productive sequences and CDR3s under 4 amino acids long were removed, and the clonotype frequencies in each sample were recalculated. In immunoSEQ Analyzer 2.0, a clonotype counted as shared when the CDR3 amino acid, V gene and J gene sequences were identical. To normalize repertoire overlap, the number of shared clonotypes was divided by the product of the two clone-set sizes and multiplied by 1000 to give arbitrary units. TCRdb limited this immuneACCESS table to in-frame rearrangements with V and J called. A share of clones is missing; checked studies link under half to unresolved V genes, and the rest is unexplained. That table supplies the V and J calls and clone size; D and trimming were determined from the DNA. The sample table shows some 48,000 clones, and roughly 87% are seen once. Around 1.1% of the sample rests with the top ten.

After CFSE-labeled PBMCs were cultured without any stimulus, the autoproliferating (CFSEdim) and non-proliferating (CFSEhi) T cell fractions were each sequenced on their own. A total of 40 million to 60 million CFSE-labeled PBMCs were cultured for less than 8 days without stimulus, and replicate wells were then pooled. Labeling of PBMCs used approximately 0.5 uM CFSE, and the cells were then grown in serum-free AIM-V medium with no exogenous stimuli added. PBMCs were obtained by Ficoll density gradient centrifugation and kept cryopreserved until use. Using a FACSAria III, live 7-AAD-negative cells were sorted, then washed with PBS and stored frozen at -80 degrees C as dry pellets.

The chain uses TRBV4-3 and TRBJ2-1, with 10 central nucleotides matching TRBD2. This TCR derives from a human donor with multiple sclerosis. Sequenced material: PBMCs from blood kept in culture. The CDR3: CASSIFSGGDNEQFF. The nucleotide sequence reads as follows: TGCGCCAGCAGCATTTTCAGCGGGGGGGACAATGAGCAGTTCTTC.